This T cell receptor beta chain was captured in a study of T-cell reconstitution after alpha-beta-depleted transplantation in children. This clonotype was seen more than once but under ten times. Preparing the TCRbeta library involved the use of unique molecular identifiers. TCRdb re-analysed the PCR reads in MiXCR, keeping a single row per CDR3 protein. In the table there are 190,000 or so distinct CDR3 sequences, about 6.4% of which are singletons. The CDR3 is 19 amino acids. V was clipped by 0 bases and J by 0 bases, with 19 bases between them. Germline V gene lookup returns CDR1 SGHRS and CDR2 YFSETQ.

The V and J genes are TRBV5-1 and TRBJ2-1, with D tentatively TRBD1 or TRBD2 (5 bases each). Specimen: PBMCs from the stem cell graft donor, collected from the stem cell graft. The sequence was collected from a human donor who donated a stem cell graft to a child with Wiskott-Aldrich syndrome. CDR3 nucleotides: TGCGCCAGCAGCTTGGAGCCTAGCTTCGTAGACAGCTCCTACAATGAGCAGTTCTTC. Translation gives CASSLEPSFVDSSYNEQFF.